This T cell receptor (beta chain) was found in a study of control samples from healthy donors and cancer patients. Profiling relied on immunoSEQ multiplex PCR, and the TCRdb table lists in-frame clones only, not all of them. The sample includes approximately 160,000 clones, 91% of them seen just once. The sequenced material came from blood. The receptor's source is a woman between 40 and 55 years old in good health.

Here the CDR3 DNA reads TGTGCCAGCTCAGCCGACAGGGCCATGGTCCAGCAGTACTTC. Translation gives CASSADRAMVQQYF. The chain combines TRBV18 with TRBJ2-7, with 7 bases identical to TRBD1. The CDR3 consists of 14 residues. The germline CDR1 and CDR2 sequences are KGHSH and LQKENI. Trimming removed 5 bases from V and 8 bases from J; junction bases left unmatched: 12.